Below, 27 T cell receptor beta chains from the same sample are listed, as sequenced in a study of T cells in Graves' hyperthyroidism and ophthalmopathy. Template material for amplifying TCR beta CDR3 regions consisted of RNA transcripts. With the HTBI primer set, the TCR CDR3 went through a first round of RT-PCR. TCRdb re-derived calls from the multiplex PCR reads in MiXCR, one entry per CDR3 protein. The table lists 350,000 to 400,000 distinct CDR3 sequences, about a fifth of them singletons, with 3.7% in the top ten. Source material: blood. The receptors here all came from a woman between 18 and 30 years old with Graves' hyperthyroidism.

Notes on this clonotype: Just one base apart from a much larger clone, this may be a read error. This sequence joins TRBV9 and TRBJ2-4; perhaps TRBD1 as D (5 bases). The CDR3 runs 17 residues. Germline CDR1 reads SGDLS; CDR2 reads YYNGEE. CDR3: CVSSVTAGSTAKNIQYF. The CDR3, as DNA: TGTGTCAGCAGCGTAACTGCAGGGTCCACTGCCAAAAACATTCAGTACTTC.

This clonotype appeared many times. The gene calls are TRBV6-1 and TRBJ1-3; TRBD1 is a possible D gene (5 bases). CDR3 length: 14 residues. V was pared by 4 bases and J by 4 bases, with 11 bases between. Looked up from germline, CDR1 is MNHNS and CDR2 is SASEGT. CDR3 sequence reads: CASSGGLGGNTIYF. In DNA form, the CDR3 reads TGTGCCAGCAGTGGGGGCCTAGGGGGAAACACCATATATTTT.

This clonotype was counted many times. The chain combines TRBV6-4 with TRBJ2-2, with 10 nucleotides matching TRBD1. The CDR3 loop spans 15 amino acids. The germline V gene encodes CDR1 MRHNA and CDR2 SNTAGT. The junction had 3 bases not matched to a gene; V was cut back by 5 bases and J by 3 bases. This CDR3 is CASSTGTGDTGELFF. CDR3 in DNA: TGTGCCAGCAGTACCGGGACAGGGGACACCGGGGAGCTGTTTTTT.

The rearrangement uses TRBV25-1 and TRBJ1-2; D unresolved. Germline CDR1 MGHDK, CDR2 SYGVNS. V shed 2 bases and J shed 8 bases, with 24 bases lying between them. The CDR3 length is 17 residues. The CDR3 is CASSEGGSRPGWRGYTF. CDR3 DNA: TGTGCCAGCAGTGAAGGAGGCAGCCGGCCCGGGTGGCGGGGCTACACCTTC.

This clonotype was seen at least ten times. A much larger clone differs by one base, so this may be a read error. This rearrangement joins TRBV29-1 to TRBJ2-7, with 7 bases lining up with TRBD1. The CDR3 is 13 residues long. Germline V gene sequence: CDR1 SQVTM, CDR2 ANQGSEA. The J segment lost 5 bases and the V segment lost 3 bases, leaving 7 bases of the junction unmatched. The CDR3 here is CSVEGTAHNEQYF. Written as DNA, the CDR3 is TGCAGCGTTGAGGGGACAGCGCACAACGAGCAGTACTTC.

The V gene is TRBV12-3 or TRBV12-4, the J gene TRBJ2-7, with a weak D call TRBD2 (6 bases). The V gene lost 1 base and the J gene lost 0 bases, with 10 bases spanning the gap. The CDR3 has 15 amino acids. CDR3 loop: CASSLVGGISYEQYF. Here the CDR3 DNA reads TGTGCCAGCAGTTTAGTTGGGGGGATCTCCTACGAGCAGTACTTC.

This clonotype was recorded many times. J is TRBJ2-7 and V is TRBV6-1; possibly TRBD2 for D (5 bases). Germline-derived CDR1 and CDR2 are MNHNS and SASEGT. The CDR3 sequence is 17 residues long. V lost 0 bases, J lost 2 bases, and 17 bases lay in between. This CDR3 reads CASSEAEVRYLTYEQYF. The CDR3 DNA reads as TGTGCCAGCAGTGAAGCGGAGGTCAGGTATCTTACCTACGAGCAGTACTTC.

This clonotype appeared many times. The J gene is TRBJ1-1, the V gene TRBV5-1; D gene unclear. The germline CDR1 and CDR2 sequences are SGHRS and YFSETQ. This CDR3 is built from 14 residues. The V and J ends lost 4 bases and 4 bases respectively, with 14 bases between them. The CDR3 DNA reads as TGCGCCAGCAGCCCGACTAACCGGGGCACTGAAGCTTTCTTT. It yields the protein CASSPTNRGTEAFF.

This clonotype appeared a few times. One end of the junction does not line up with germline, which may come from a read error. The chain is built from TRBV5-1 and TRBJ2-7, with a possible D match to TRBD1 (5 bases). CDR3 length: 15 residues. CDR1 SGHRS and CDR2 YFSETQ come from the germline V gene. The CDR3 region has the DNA TGCGCCAGCAGCTTGGAGGTGACAGCCTCCTACGAGCAGTGCTTC. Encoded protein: CASSLEVTASYEQCF.

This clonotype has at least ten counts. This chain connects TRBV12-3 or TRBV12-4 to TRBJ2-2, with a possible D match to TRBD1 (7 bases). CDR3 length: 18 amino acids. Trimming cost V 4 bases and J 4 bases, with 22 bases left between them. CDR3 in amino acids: CASSSPVGRGDITGELFF. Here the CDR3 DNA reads TGTGCCAGCAGTTCCCCCGTCGGCAGGGGGGATATCACCGGGGAGCTGTTTTTT.

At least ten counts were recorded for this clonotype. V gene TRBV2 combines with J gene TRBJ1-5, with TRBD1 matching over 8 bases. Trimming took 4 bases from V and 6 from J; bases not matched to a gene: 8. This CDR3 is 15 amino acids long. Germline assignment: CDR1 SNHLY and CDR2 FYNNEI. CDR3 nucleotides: TGTGCCAGCAGTGTGGGACAGGCTTACGGTCAGCCCCAGCATTTT. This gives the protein CASSVGQAYGQPQHF.

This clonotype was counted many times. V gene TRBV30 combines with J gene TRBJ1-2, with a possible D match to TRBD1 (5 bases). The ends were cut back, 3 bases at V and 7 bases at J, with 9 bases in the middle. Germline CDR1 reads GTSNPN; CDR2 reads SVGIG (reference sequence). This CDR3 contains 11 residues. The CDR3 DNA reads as TGTGCCTGGAGCGGGGCCGGTGGCTACACCTTC. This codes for CAWSGAGGYTF.

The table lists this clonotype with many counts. The CDR3 DNA reads TGTGCCAGCAGTAGCCAAAGGGCAGACTCTGGAAACACCATATATTTT. It translates to CASSSQRADSGNTIYF. The rearrangement links TRBV12-3 or TRBV12-4 to TRBJ1-3; D call uncertain. This CDR3 contains 16 residues. V was trimmed by 5 bases and J by 0 bases, leaving 14 bases between them.

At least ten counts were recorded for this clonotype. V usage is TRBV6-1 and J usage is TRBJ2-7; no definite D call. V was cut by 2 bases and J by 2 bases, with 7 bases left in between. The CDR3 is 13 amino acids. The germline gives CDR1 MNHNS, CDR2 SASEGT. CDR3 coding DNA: TGTGCCAGCAGTGAAAGGCAGACCTACGAGCAGTACTTC. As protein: CASSERQTYEQYF.

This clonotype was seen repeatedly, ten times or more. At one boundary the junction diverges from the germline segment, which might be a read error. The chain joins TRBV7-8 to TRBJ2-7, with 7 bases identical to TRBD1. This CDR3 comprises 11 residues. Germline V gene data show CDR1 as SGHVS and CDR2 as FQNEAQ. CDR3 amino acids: CASSHRTGPIF. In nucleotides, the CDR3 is TGTGCCAGCAGCCATCGGACAGGCCCAATCTTC.

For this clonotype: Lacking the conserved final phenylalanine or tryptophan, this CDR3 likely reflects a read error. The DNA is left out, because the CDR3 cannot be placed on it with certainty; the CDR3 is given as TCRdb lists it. CDR3 protein: CASRWTANYGYSY. V and J are TRBV28 and TRBJ1-2. The CDR3 has 13 residues if both end residues are counted. CDR1 is MDHEN and CDR2 is SYDVKM in the germline V gene.

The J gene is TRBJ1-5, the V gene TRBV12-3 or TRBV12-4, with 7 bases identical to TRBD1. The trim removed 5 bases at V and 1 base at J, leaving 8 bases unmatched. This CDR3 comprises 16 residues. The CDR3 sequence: CASSPLTGWSNQPQHF. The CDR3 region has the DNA TGTGCCAGCAGTCCGCTGACAGGGTGGAGCAATCAGCCCCAGCATTTT.

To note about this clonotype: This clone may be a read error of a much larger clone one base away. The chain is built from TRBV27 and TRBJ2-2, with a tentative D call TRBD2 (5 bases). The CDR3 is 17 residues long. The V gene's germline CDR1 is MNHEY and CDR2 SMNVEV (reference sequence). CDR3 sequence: CASSLLGPSGGTGELCF. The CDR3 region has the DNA TGTGCCAGCAGTTTACTAGGCCCCTCAGGTGGCACCGGGGAGCTGTGTTTT.

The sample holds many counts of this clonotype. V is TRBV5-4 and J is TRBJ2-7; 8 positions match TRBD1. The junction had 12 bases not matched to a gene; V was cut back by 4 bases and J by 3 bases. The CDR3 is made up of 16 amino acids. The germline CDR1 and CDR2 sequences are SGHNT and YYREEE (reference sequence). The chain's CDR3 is CASSTGLGQGIYEQYF. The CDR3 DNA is TGTGCCAGCAGCACGGGCCTCGGACAGGGTATCTACGAGCAGTACTTC.

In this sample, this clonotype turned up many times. CDR3 residues: CALASWQGAGNTEAFF. CDR3 sequence (DNA): TGTGCCCTAGCCTCGTGGCAGGGGGCAGGAAACACTGAAGCTTTCTTT. The rearrangement uses TRBV6-4 and TRBJ1-1; 8 bases agree with TRBD1. The J segment lost 2 bases and the V segment lost 11 bases, leaving 16 bases of the junction unmatched. Per the germline V gene, CDR1 is MRHNA and CDR2 is SNTAGT. The CDR3 consists of 16 residues.

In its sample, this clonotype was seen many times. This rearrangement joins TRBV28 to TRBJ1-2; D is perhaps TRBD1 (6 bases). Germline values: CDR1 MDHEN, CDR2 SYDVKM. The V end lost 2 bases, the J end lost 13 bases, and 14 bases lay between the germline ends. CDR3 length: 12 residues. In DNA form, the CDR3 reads TGTGCCAGCAGTTTACAGACGGGGGGCATCACCTTC. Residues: CASSLQTGGITF.

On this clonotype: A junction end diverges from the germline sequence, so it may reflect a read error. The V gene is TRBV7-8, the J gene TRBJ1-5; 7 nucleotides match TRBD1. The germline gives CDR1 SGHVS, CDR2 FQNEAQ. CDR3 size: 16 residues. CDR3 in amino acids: CASSLYGQAGYQPQHF. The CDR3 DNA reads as TGTGCCAGCAGCTTGTACGGACAGGCGGGATATCAGCCGCAGCATTTT.

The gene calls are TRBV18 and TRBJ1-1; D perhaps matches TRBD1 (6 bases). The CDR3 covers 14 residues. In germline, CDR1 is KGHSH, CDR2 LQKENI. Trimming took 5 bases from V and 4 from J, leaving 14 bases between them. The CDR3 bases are TGTGCCAGCTCATCAGGGGCAAGGGGCACTGAAGCTTTCTTT. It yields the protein CASSSGARGTEAFF.

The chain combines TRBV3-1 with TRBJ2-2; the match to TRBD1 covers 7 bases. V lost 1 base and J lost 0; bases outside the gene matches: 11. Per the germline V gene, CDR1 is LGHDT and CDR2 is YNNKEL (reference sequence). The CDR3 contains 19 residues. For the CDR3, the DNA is TGTGCCAGCAGCCAAGTTTGGGGACAGCCAGACTCGAACACCGGGGAGCTGTTTTTT. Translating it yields CASSQVWGQPDSNTGELFF.

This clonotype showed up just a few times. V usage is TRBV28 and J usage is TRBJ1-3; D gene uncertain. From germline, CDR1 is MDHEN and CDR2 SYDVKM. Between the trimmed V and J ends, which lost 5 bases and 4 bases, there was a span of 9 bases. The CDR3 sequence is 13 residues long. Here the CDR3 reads CASSPSAGNTIYF. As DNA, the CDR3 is TGTGCCAGCAGTCCGTCGGCGGGAAACACCATATATTTT.

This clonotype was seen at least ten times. CDR3 sequence: CASSPRPGQSDTQYF. The CDR3 DNA follows: TGTGCCAGCAGTCCGAGACCGGGACAATCCGATACGCAGTATTTT. The chain is built from TRBV6-4 and TRBJ2-3; a weak D match, TRBD1 (6 bases). Germline lookup yields CDR1 MRHNA and CDR2 SNTAGT. The CDR3 contains 15 residues. V lost 5 bases, J lost 6 bases, and 18 bases lay in between.

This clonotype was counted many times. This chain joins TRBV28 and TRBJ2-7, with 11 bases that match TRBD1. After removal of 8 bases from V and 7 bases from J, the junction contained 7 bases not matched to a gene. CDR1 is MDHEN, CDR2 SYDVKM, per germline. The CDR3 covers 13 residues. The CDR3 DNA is TGTGCCAGCGCCTCGGGACAGGGGGTTGAGCAGTACTTC. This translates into CASASGQGVEQYF.